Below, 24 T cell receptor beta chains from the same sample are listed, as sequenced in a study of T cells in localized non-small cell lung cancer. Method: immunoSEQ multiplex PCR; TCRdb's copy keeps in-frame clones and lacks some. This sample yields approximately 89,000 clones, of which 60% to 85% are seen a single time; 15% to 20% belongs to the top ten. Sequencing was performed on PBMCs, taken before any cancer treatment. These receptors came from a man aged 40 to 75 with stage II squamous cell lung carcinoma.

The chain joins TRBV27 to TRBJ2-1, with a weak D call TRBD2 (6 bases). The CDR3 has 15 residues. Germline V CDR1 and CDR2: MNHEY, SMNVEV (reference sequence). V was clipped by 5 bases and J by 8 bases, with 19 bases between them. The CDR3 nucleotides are TGTGCCAGCAGTCATGGGCGCGGGAAAGGGTATGAGCAGTTCTTC. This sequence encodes CASSHGRGKGYEQFF.

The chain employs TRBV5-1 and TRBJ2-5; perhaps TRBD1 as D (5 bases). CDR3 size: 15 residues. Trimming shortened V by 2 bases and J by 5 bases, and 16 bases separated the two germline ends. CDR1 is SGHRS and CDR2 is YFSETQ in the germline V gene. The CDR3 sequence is CASSLLQQAGETQYF. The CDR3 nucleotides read TGCGCCAGCAGCTTACTTCAACAGGCCGGGGAGACCCAGTACTTC. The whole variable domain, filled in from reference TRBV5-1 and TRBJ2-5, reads KAGVTQTPRYLIKTRGQQVTLSCSPISGHRSVSWYQQTPGQGLQFLFEYFSETQRNKGNFPGRFSGRQFSNSRSEMNVSTLELGDSALYLCASSLLQQAGETQYFGPGTRLLVL.

DNA of the CDR3: TGCGCCAGCAGCTCCGCTAGCGGGAGGACCAACGAGCAGTACTTC. This gives the protein CASSSASGRTNEQYF. The chain is built from TRBV5-1 and TRBJ2-7; 11 positions agree with TRBD2. The length of the CDR3 is 15 residues. CDR1 and CDR2 (germline): SGHRS, YFSETQ. Germline trimming cut 3 bases from V and 5 bases from J; bases unmatched to any gene: 7.

CDR3 residues: CASKGLGTDTQYF. The CDR3 DNA reads TGTGCCAGCAAGGGACTCGGCACAGATACGCAGTATTTT. The chain couples TRBV2 to TRBJ2-3; D is perhaps TRBD2 (6 bases). The CDR3 is made up of 13 amino acids. From germline, CDR1 is SNHLY and CDR2 FYNNEI. V was clipped by 7 bases and J by 1 base, with 9 bases between them. Looking up the rest from reference TRBV2 and TRBJ2-3 gives the full variable domain: EPEVTQTPSHQVTQMGQEVILRCVPISNHLYFYWYRQILGQKVEFLVSFYNNEISEKSEIFDDQFSVERPDGSNFTLKIRSTKLEDSAMYFCASKGLGTDTQYFGPGTRLTVL.

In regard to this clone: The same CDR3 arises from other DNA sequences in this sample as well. The CDR3 sequence is CASSLTGNYGYTF. The CDR3 DNA follows: TGTGCCAGCAGTTTAACCGGTAACTATGGCTACACCTTC. This chain uses TRBV28 with TRBJ1-2, with D uncertain. The V end was cut by 2 bases, the J end by 1 base, with 5 bases between. The CDR3 consists of 13 residues. The germline gives CDR1 MDHEN, CDR2 SYDVKM.

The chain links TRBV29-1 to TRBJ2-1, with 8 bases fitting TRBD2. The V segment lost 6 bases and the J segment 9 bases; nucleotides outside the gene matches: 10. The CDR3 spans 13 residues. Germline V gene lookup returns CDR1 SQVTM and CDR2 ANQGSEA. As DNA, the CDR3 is TGCAGCGTACTAGCGGTTTGGGGGAGTGAGCAGTTCTTC. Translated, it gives CSVLAVWGSEQFF.

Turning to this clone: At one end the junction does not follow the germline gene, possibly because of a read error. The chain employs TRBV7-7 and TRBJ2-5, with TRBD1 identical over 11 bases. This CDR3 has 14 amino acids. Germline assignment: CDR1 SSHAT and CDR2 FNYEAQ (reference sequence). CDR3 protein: CASSTDRGLETQYF. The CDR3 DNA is TGTGCTAGCAGTACGGACAGGGGGCTGGAGACCCAGTACTTC.

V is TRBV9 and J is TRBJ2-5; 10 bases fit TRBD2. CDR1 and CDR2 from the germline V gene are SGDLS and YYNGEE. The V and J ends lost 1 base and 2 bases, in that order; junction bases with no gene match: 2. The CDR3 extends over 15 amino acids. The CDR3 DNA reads TGTGCCAGCAGCGTAAGCGGGGGGGTGCAAGAGACCCAGTACTTC. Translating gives CASSVSGGVQETQYF.

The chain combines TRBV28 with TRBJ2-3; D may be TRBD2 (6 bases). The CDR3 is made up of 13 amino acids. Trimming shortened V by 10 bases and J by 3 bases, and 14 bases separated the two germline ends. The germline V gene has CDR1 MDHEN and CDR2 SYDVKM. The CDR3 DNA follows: TGTGCCACGTGGGGCGGGGTTACAGATACGCAGTATTTT. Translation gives CATWGGVTDTQYF.

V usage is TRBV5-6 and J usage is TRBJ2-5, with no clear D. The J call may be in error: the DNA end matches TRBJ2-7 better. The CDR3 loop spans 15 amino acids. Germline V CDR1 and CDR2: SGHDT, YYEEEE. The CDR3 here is CASSLDLGYPYEQYF. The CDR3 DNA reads TGTGCCAGCAGCTTGGACCTAGGGTATCCCTACGAGCAGTACTTC.

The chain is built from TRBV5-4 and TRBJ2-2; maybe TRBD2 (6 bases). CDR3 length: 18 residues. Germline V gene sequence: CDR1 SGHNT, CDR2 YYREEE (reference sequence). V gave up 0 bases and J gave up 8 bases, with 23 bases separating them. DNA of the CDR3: TGTGCCAGCAGCTTGGGGGGAAGGGGAGGCCGGGACTCTGGGGAGCTGTTTTTT. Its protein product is CASSLGGRGGRDSGELFF. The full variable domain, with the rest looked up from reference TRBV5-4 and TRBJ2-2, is ETGVTQSPTHLIKTRGQQVTLRCSSQSGHNTVSWYQQALGQGPQFIFQYYREEENGRGNFPPRFSGLQFPNYSSELNVNALELDDSALYLCASSLGGRGGRDSGELFFGEGSRLTVL.

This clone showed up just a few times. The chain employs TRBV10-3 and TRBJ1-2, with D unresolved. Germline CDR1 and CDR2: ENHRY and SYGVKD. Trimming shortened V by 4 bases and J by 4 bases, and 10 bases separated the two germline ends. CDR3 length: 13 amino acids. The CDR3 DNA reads TGTGCCATCAGTGCCGGTGAAATCTATGGCTACACCTTC. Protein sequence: CAISAGEIYGYTF.

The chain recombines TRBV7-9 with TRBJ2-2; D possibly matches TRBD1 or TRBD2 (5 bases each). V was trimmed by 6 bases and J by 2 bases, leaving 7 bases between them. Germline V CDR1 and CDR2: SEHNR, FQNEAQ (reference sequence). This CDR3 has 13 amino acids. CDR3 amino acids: CASRRGNTGELFF. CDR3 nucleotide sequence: TGTGCCAGCAGGAGGGGAAACACCGGGGAGCTGTTTTTT.

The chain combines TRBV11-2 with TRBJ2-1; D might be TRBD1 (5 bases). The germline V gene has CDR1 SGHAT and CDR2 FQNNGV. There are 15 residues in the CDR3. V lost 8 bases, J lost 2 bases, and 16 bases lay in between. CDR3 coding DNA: TGTGCCAGCGGCAGGGTCCCGACGCCCTACAATGAGCAGTTCTTC. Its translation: CASGRVPTPYNEQFF. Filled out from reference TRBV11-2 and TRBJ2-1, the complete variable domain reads EAGVAQSPRYKIIEKRQSVAFWCNPISGHATLYWYQQILGQGPKLLIQFQNNGVVDDSQLPKDRFSAERLKGVDSTLKIQPAKLEDSAVYLCASGRVPTPYNEQFFGPGTRLTVL.

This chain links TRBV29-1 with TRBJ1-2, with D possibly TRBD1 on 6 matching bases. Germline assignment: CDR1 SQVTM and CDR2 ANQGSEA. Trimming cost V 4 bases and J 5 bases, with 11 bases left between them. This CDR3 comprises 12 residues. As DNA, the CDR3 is TGCAGCGTTGCGGAGGGGGAGTATGGCTACACCTTC. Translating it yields CSVAEGEYGYTF.

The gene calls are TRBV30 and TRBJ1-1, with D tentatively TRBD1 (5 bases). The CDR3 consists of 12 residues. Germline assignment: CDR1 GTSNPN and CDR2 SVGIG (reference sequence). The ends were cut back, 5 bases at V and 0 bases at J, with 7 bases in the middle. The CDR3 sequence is CAWSTVNTEAFF. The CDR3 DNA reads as TGTGCCTGGTCGACAGTGAACACTGAAGCTTTCTTT.

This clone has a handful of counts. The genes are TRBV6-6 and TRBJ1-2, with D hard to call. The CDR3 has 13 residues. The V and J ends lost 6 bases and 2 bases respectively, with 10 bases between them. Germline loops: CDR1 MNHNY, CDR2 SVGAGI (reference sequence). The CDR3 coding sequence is TGTGCCAGCAGCATGGACGGAAACTATGGCTACACCTTC. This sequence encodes CASSMDGNYGYTF.

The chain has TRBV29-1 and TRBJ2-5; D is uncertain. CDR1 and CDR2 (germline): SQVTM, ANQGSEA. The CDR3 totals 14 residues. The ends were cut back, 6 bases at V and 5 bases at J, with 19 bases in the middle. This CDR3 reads CSVNHRASHETQYF. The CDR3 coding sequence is TGCAGCGTCAACCACCGGGCCTCGCATGAGACCCAGTACTTC.

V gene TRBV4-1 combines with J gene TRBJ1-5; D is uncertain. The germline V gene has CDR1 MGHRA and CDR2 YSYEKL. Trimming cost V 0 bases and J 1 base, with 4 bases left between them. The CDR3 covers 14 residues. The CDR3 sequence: CASSQEESNQPQHF. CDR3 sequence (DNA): TGCGCCAGCAGCCAAGAGGAAAGCAATCAGCCCCAGCATTTT.

The CDR3 DNA sequence: TGTGCCAGCAGCGTAGGAGGGACTAGCGAGGGAGATACGCAGTATTTT. It specifies CASSVGGTSEGDTQYF. The rearrangement joins TRBV9 to TRBJ2-3; the match to TRBD2 covers 10 bases. The CDR3 runs to 16 residues. The J segment lost 5 bases and the V segment lost 0 bases, leaving 6 bases of the junction unmatched. CDR1 and CDR2 from the germline V gene are SGDLS and YYNGEE.

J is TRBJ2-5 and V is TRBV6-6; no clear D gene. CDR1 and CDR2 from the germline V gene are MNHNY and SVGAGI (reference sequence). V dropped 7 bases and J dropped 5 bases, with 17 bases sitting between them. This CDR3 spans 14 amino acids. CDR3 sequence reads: CASTPQWASETQYF. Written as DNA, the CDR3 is TGTGCCAGCACCCCCCAGTGGGCTTCCGAGACCCAGTACTTC.

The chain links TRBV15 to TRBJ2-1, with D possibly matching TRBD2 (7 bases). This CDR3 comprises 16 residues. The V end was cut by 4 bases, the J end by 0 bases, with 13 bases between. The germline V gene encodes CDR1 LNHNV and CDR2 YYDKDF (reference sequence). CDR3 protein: CATSMGGGVSYNEQFF. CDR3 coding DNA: TGTGCCACCAGCATGGGCGGGGGCGTCTCCTACAATGAGCAGTTCTTC.

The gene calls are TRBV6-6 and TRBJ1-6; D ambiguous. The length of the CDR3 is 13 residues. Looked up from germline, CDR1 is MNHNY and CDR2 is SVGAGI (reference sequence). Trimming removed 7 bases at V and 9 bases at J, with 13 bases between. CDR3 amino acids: CASTSEGTSPLHF. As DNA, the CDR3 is TGTGCCAGCACCTCGGAGGGTACTTCACCCCTCCACTTT.

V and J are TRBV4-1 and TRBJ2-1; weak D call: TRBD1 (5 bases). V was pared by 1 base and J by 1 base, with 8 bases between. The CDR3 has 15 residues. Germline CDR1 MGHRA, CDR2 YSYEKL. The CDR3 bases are TGCGCCAGCAGCCAAGTTGCAGGGTCCTACAATGAGCAGTTCTTC. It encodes CASSQVAGSYNEQFF.